Presented here are 17 T cell receptor beta chains from one specimen sequenced in a study of blood T cell repertoires in COVID-19. Assay used: immunoSEQ multiplex PCR; TCRdb lists only in-frame clones, some missing. The profile shows roughly 130,000 clones, about 70% of them singletons. Sequencing used peripheral blood. The receptors were gathered from an elderly man with acute or convalescent COVID-19.

This clone appeared a few times. The chain combines TRBV5-4 with TRBJ1-1, with D possibly being TRBD1 (6 bases). Germline CDR1 is SGHNT and CDR2 is YYREEE (reference sequence). Trimming shortened V by 6 bases and J by 3 bases, and 12 bases separated the two germline ends. CDR3 length: 13 residues. The CDR3 coding sequence is TGTGCCAGCAAGAAGGACAGTTACACTGAAGCTTTCTTT. Its translation: CASKKDSYTEAFF.

The J gene is TRBJ2-7, the V gene TRBV11-3, with 7 bases fitting TRBD1. Germline V gene lookup returns CDR1 SGHNT and CDR2 YENEEA. The CDR3 extends over 15 amino acids. V shed 4 bases, J shed 3 bases, and the junction held 9 bases outside the gene matches. The CDR3: CASSSGTGQSYEQYF. CDR3 DNA: TGTGCCAGCAGCTCTGGAACGGGACAGAGCTACGAGCAGTACTTC. The entire variable domain, with the rest obtained from reference TRBV11-3 and TRBJ2-7, is as follows: EAGVVQSPRYKIIEKKQPVAFWCNPISGHNTLYWYLQNLGQGPELLIRYENEEAVDDSQLPKDRFSAERLKGVDSTLKIQPAELGDSAVYLCASSSGTGQSYEQYFGPGTRLTVT.

This chain connects TRBV7-8 to TRBJ1-5; a weak D match, TRBD1 (5 bases). The V and J ends lost 2 bases and 0 bases respectively, with 5 bases between them. The CDR3 runs to 14 residues. The germline V gene encodes CDR1 SGHVS and CDR2 FQNEAQ. The chain's CDR3 is CASSLQGSNQPQHF. The DNA of the CDR3 is TGTGCCAGCAGCTTACAGGGTAGCAATCAGCCCCAGCATTTT.

The V gene is TRBV27, the J gene TRBJ2-2, with unresolved D. V lost 6 bases and J 5 bases, leaving 7 bases between the germline ends. Germline V gene sequence: CDR1 MNHEY, CDR2 SMNVEV (reference sequence). This CDR3 is 12 amino acids long. Here the CDR3 reads CASRQQTGELFF. The DNA for the CDR3 is TGTGCCAGCAGACAGCAGACCGGGGAGCTGTTTTTT.

In its sample, this clone was seen once. CDR3 protein: CSVGNREQYF. The CDR3 nucleotides read TGCAGCGTTGGAAACAGGGAGCAGTACTTC. This sequence joins TRBV29-1 and TRBJ2-7, with D perhaps TRBD1 (5 bases). The germline V gene has CDR1 SQVTM and CDR2 ANQGSEA. The CDR3 is made up of 10 amino acids. Deletions cut 4 bases from V and 7 bases from J, with 8 bases between.

In its sample, this clone was seen a few times. The CDR3 nucleotides are TGTGCCAGCAGCCCAGTGACAGGGACAGGGGAGCAGTACTTC. Amino acid sequence: CASSPVTGTGEQYF. The chain links TRBV7-2 to TRBJ2-7; 9 positions match TRBD1. CDR3 length: 14 residues. Germline CDR1 is SGHTA and CDR2 is FQGNSA. V was clipped by 5 bases and J by 7 bases; unmatched bases: 9.

The chain is built from TRBV6-6 and TRBJ1-6, with D possibly being TRBD1 (6 bases). Between the trimmed V and J ends, which lost 2 bases and 9 bases, there was a span of 17 bases. There are 16 residues in the CDR3. CDR1 MNHNY and CDR2 SVGAGI come from the germline V gene (reference sequence). CDR3 DNA: TGTGCCAGCAGTTACCGGGGGGCACAGGGTATTTCACCCCTCCACTTT. It encodes CASSYRGAQGISPLHF.

The chain has TRBV5-4 and TRBJ2-2; 9 positions agree with TRBD1. V dropped 4 bases and J dropped 7; count of bases not matched to a gene: 5. Germline V gene data show CDR1 as SGHNT and CDR2 as YYREEE (reference sequence). The length of the CDR3 is 14 residues. In nucleotides, the CDR3 is TGTGCCAGCAGCCGGACAGGGGAGGACGGGGAGCTGTTTTTT. This gives the protein CASSRTGEDGELFF.

V is TRBV5-4 and J is TRBJ2-5, with 7 bases that match TRBD2. V shed 2 bases and J 5 bases; nucleotides not matched to a gene: 6. This CDR3 comprises 14 residues. CDR1 SGHNT and CDR2 YYREEE come from the germline V gene (reference sequence). Here the CDR3 reads CASSFGSGLETQYF. The CDR3 nucleotides are TGTGCCAGCAGCTTTGGTAGCGGGCTGGAGACCCAGTACTTC.

This chain links TRBV3-1 (or the pseudogene TRBV3-2) with TRBJ1-3, with TRBD1 matching over 7 bases. The CDR3 covers 13 residues. V dropped 4 bases and J dropped 6; count of bases not matched to a gene: 3. Germline V CDR1 and CDR2: LGHDT, YNNKEL (reference sequence). The CDR3 nucleotides are TGTGCCAGCAGCCTTGGGACAGTAAACACCATATATTTT. It codes for CASSLGTVNTIYF.

This chain uses TRBV28 with TRBJ1-4; D perhaps matches TRBD1 (5 bases). The V end lost 5 bases, the J end lost 6 bases, and 13 bases lay between the germline ends. The CDR3 totals 14 residues. In germline, CDR1 is MDHEN, CDR2 SYDVKM. The DNA for the CDR3 is TGTGCCAGCAGTCTACCAGGGTTCGATGAAAAACTGTTTTTT. Translating it yields CASSLPGFDEKLFF.

This sequence joins TRBV18 and TRBJ1-1, with D uncertain. Germline-derived CDR1 and CDR2 are KGHSH and LQKENI. V was cut by 3 bases and J by 1 base, with 9 bases left in between. The CDR3 sequence is 14 residues long. CDR3 amino acids: CASSPSQANTEAFF. DNA for the CDR3: TGTGCCAGCTCACCCTCCCAAGCGAACACTGAAGCTTTCTTT. Combining the CDR3 with reference TRBV18 and TRBJ1-1 gives the whole variable domain NAGVMQNPRHLVRRRGQEARLRCSPMKGHSHVYWYRQLPEEGLKFMVYLQKENIIDESGMPKERFSAEFPKEGPSILRIQQVVRGDSAAYFCASSPSQANTEAFFGQGTRLTVV.

The rearrangement links TRBV19 to TRBJ2-1; D unresolved. Between the trimmed V and J ends, which lost 3 bases and 8 bases, there was a span of 11 bases. Per the germline V gene, CDR1 is LNHDA and CDR2 is SQIVND (reference sequence). The CDR3 totals 13 residues. Here the CDR3 DNA reads TGTGCCAGTAGTATGGCCTTTATCGATGAGCAGTTCTTC. It codes for CASSMAFIDEQFF. Looking up the rest from reference TRBV19 and TRBJ2-1 gives the full variable domain: DGGITQSPKYLFRKEGQNVTLSCEQNLNHDAMYWYRQDPGQGLRLIYYSQIVNDFQKGDIAEGYSVSREKKESFPLTVTSAQKNPTAFYLCASSMAFIDEQFFGPGTRLTVL.

The CDR3 region has the DNA TGTGCCAGCAGTCAGATCCCGGGACAGGGTGAAGAGCAGTTCTTC. This sequence encodes CASSQIPGQGEEQFF. The gene calls are TRBV6-5 and TRBJ2-1, with 9 nucleotides matching TRBD1. CDR1 and CDR2 (germline): MNHEY, SVGAGI. V dropped 5 bases and J dropped 10; count of bases not matched to a gene: 12. The CDR3 has 15 residues.

This clone came up a few times. The chain combines TRBV6-5 with TRBJ1-4; 7 nucleotides line up with TRBD1. This CDR3 is 16 amino acids long. Per the germline V gene, CDR1 is MNHEY and CDR2 is SVGAGI. V trimming: 4 bases; J trimming: 4 bases; junction bases outside the gene matches: 9. This CDR3 reads CASSSQTGVGNEKLFF. The CDR3 nucleotides are TGTGCCAGCAGTTCGCAAACAGGGGTCGGTAATGAAAAACTGTTTTTT.

V usage is TRBV5-1 and J usage is TRBJ1-1, with D perhaps TRBD1 (5 bases). From germline, CDR1 is SGHRS and CDR2 YFSETQ. The CDR3 length is 17 residues. The V end was cut by 1 base, the J end by 1 base, with 17 bases between. CDR3 sequence (DNA): TGCGCCAGCAGCTTGAGGACAAGAGTCACACCGAACACTGAAGCTTTCTTT. As protein: CASSLRTRVTPNTEAFF.

The chain carries TRBV18 and TRBJ1-3; no clear D. This CDR3 comprises 14 residues. Between the trimmed V and J ends, which lost 0 bases and 4 bases, there was a span of 7 bases. Per the germline V gene, CDR1 is KGHSH and CDR2 is LQKENI. The CDR3 protein is CASSPPSRGNTIYF. The CDR3 nucleotides are TGTGCCAGCTCACCACCGTCTCGGGGAAACACCATATATTTT.